The 21 T cell receptor beta chains given below trace back to one sample, sequenced in a study of blood T cell repertoires in COVID-19. Generated by immunoSEQ multiplex PCR, the TCRdb table keeps only in-frame clones and is missing some. The sample records 90,000 to 120,000 clones, roughly 80% being singletons. Source material: peripheral blood. The receptors here all came from a man aged 65 to 79 with active or convalescent COVID-19.

This clone has just a few counts. The V gene is TRBV19, the J gene TRBJ2-1; 7 nucleotides line up with TRBD2. The CDR3 consists of 14 residues. CDR1 and CDR2 (germline): LNHDA, SQIVND (reference sequence). Trimming took 8 bases from V and 10 from J; bases not matched to a gene: 14. The CDR3 DNA follows: TGTGCCAGTGATTTCGGCGGGAGAGTTGAGGAGCAGTTCTTC. Translated, it gives CASDFGGRVEEQFF. Filled out from reference TRBV19 and TRBJ2-1, the complete variable domain reads DGGITQSPKYLFRKEGQNVTLSCEQNLNHDAMYWYRQDPGQGLRLIYYSQIVNDFQKGDIAEGYSVSREKKESFPLTVTSAQKNPTAFYLCASDFGGRVEEQFFGPGTRLTVL.

The chain couples TRBV19 to TRBJ1-5, with a possible D match to TRBD1 (6 bases). This CDR3 contains 16 residues. CDR1 and CDR2 from the germline V gene are LNHDA and SQIVND (reference sequence). V lost 7 bases and J lost 5, with 21 bases in between. The CDR3 loop reads CASNWQGLASDQPQHF. CDR3 DNA: TGTGCCAGTAATTGGCAGGGGCTGGCGAGTGATCAGCCCCAGCATTTT.

The sample holds one count of this clone. The chain recombines TRBV6-5 with TRBJ1-2; 7 bases agree with TRBD1. The germline CDR1 and CDR2 sequences are MNHEY and SVGAGI. V lost 7 bases to trimming and J lost 5 bases; unmatched junction nucleotides: 4. The CDR3 is 12 amino acids. CDR3 region: CASKTGPYGYTF. The CDR3 DNA reads TGTGCCAGCAAGACAGGGCCTTATGGCTACACCTTC.

J is TRBJ2-1 and V is TRBV4-2; 9 positions agree with TRBD2. Germline V gene sequence: CDR1 LGHNA, CDR2 YNFKEQ. This CDR3 has 14 amino acids. The V segment lost 0 bases and the J segment 14 bases; nucleotides outside the gene matches: 8. The CDR3 region has the DNA TGTGCCAGCAGCCAAGAACAAGCGGGAGGCCGTAAGTTCTTC. Translation gives CASSQEQAGGRKFF.

About this clone itself: Other nucleotide sequences from this sample produce the same CDR3. The chain is built from TRBV19 and TRBJ2-5, with 8 bases lining up with TRBD1. This CDR3 comprises 13 residues. Germline CDR1 LNHDA, CDR2 SQIVND (reference sequence). J was trimmed by 4 bases and V by 5 bases; bases with no gene match: 3. The CDR3 DNA sequence: TGTGCCAGTAGTCCCACAGGGGGAGAGACCCAGTACTTC. This gives the protein CASSPTGGETQYF.

The chain has TRBV11-1 and TRBJ2-5; 7 bases are a match to TRBD2. Germline V lookup: CDR1 SGHAT, CDR2 FQDESV (reference sequence). The CDR3 spans 15 residues. V lost 6 bases, J lost 4 bases, and 11 bases stayed unmatched. The CDR3 nucleotides are TGTGCCAGCAGGGAGCGGGACTCAGGTGCAGAGACCCAGTACTTC. Encoded protein: CASRERDSGAETQYF.

The chain has TRBV21-1 and TRBJ1-6; TRBD1, the table's D call, was not compared with the DNA. TRBV21-1 is flagged as a pseudogene. This CDR3 contains 14 residues. The CDR3 DNA is TGTGCCAGCAGCAAAGGGGAAAGGGGTTCACCCCTCCACTTT. It yields the protein CASSKGERGSPLHF.

The V gene is TRBV18, the J gene TRBJ2-3; 7 bases fit TRBD1. The CDR3 has 15 amino acids. CDR1 KGHSH and CDR2 LQKENI come from the germline V gene. The V segment lost 4 bases and the J segment 3 bases; nucleotides outside the gene matches: 7. The CDR3 DNA follows: TGTGCCAGCTCACGGATTCGGGACAGAACAGATACGCAGTATTTT. It codes for CASSRIRDRTDTQYF.

The chain combines TRBV4-1 with TRBJ2-3, with 9 bases that match TRBD2. The CDR3 has 17 amino acids. With 0 bases clipped from V and 4 bases from J, the junction kept 8 bases outside the gene matches. Germline-derived CDR1 and CDR2 are MGHRA and YSYEKL. The CDR3, as DNA: TGCGCCAGCAGCCAAGAATGGGGCGGGGGGGCCGCAGATACGCAGTATTTT. Encoded protein: CASSQEWGGGAADTQYF.

CDR3 in DNA: TGTGCCATACCTATAAGACAGGAAGAAAATTCACCCCTCCACTTT. Translating it yields CAIPIRQEENSPLHF. The rearrangement links TRBV10-3 to TRBJ1-6; D might be TRBD1 (6 bases). Germline V gene data show CDR1 as ENHRY and CDR2 as SYGVKD. V was clipped by 9 bases and J by 7 bases, with 19 bases between them. The CDR3 sequence is 15 residues long.

The chain couples TRBV28 to TRBJ2-5; 8 bases map to TRBD1. CDR3 length equals 13 residues. The trim removed 4 bases at V and 5 bases at J, leaving 3 bases unmatched. Germline V gene data show CDR1 as MDHEN and CDR2 as SYDVKM. CDR3 region: CASSSTGEETQYF. In DNA form, the CDR3 reads TGTGCCAGCAGTTCGACAGGGGAGGAGACCCAGTACTTC.

This chain connects TRBV5-6 to TRBJ2-5; D ambiguous. V was cut by 2 bases and J by 3 bases, with 5 bases left in between. Germline V lookup: CDR1 SGHDT, CDR2 YYEEEE. CDR3 length: 12 residues. For the CDR3, the DNA is TGTGCCAGCAGCTTTGGAGAAGAGACCCAGTACTTC. Amino acids: CASSFGEETQYF.

The count of this clone is one. The gene calls are TRBV9 and TRBJ2-7; tentative D call: TRBD2 (5 bases). This CDR3 is built from 18 residues. Germline CDR1 reads SGDLS; CDR2 reads YYNGEE. The V gene lost 0 bases and the J gene lost 3 bases, with 22 bases spanning the gap. In DNA form, the CDR3 reads TGTGCCAGCAGCGTAGGGATAGGGAGAGCGGATTTTGTCTACGAGCAGTACTTC. Translated, it gives CASSVGIGRADFVYEQYF. Together with reference TRBV9 and TRBJ2-7, the CDR3 gives the full variable domain: DSGVTQTPKHLITATGQRVTLRCSPRSGDLSVYWYQQSLDQGLQFLIQYYNGEERAKGNILERFSAQQFPDLHSELNLSSLELGDSALYFCASSVGIGRADFVYEQYFGPGTRLTVT.

The chain is built from TRBV30 and TRBJ1-5; a weak D match, TRBD1 (5 bases). Germline loops: CDR1 GTSNPN, CDR2 SVGIG (reference sequence). Trimming shortened V by 2 bases and J by 0 bases, and 8 bases separated the two germline ends. This CDR3 region has 14 residues. Here the CDR3 reads CAWSKGYSNQPQHF. Here the CDR3 DNA reads TGTGCCTGGAGTAAGGGGTATAGCAATCAGCCCCAGCATTTT.

J is TRBJ1-2 and V is TRBV12-5; the D gene is possibly TRBD1 (6 bases). The germline V and J ends were trimmed by 6 bases and 4 bases, with 12 bases remaining between them. Germline CDR1 and CDR2: LGHNT and FRNRAP. The CDR3 covers 13 residues. Here the CDR3 reads CASGKGGSYGYTF. The CDR3 DNA reads TGTGCTAGTGGCAAAGGGGGATCCTATGGCTACACCTTC.

The rearrangement uses TRBV2 and TRBJ1-1; D is possibly TRBD1 (6 bases). Trimming pared 8 bases from V and 0 bases from J, leaving 10 bases between. The CDR3 loop spans 13 amino acids. CDR1 is SNHLY and CDR2 is FYNNEI in the germline V gene. The chain's CDR3 is CASRTGLNTEAFF. The CDR3, as DNA: TGTGCCAGCCGTACAGGGCTGAACACTGAAGCTTTCTTT.

The rearrangement uses TRBV1 and TRBJ2-7; the D call of TRBD1 is as the table states it, not checked on the DNA. TRBV1 is given as a pseudogene. The CDR3 sequence is 14 residues long. The CDR3 loop is CTSSLGQGSYEQYF. The CDR3 coding sequence is TGCACCAGCAGCCTTGGGCAGGGGTCCTACGAGCAGTACTTC.

The gene calls are TRBV19 and TRBJ1-5, with D tentatively TRBD1 (6 bases). Trimming left V 6 bases short and J 1 base short, with 13 bases between. Looked up from germline, CDR1 is LNHDA and CDR2 is SQIVND (reference sequence). The CDR3 covers 15 residues. The CDR3 nucleotides are TGTGCCAGTAGGGACAGAGTGTTGAGCAATCAGCCCCAGCATTTT. As protein: CASRDRVLSNQPQHF.

CDR3 region: CASSLGQGGMGKLFF. The CDR3 bases are TGCGCCAGCAGCTTAGGACAGGGAGGAATGGGAAAACTGTTTTTT. V and J are TRBV5-1 and TRBJ1-4; 8 bases line up with TRBD1. The ends lost 2 bases at V and 10 bases at J; junction bases unmatched: 10. The CDR3 sequence is 15 residues long. Germline assignment: CDR1 SGHRS and CDR2 YFSETQ.

The chain joins TRBV5-5 to TRBJ1-2, with 7 bases that match TRBD1. Trimming removed 0 bases from V and 4 bases from J; junction bases left unmatched: 9. Germline V CDR1 and CDR2: SGHKS, YYEKEE (reference sequence). The CDR3 has 16 residues. CDR3 region: CASSLVVTGFSYGYTF. Here the CDR3 DNA reads TGTGCCAGCAGCTTGGTAGTGACAGGGTTTAGCTATGGCTACACCTTC.

This CDR3 is CASSFKLAGGPEQETQYF. The CDR3, as DNA: TGTGCCAGCAGTTTTAAGCTAGCGGGGGGGCCTGAGCAAGAGACCCAGTACTTC. The chain uses TRBV28 and TRBJ2-5; 12 bases match TRBD2. V lost 3 bases and J lost 2; bases outside the gene matches: 10. The CDR3 length is 18 residues. CDR1 is MDHEN and CDR2 is SYDVKM in the germline V gene. The full variable domain, its missing parts supplied by reference TRBV28 and TRBJ2-5, is DVKVTQSSRYLVKRTGEKVFLECVQDMDHENMFWYRQDPGLGLRLIYFSYDVKMKEKGDIPEGYSVSREKKERFSLILESASTNQTSMYLCASSFKLAGGPEQETQYFGPGTRLLVL.